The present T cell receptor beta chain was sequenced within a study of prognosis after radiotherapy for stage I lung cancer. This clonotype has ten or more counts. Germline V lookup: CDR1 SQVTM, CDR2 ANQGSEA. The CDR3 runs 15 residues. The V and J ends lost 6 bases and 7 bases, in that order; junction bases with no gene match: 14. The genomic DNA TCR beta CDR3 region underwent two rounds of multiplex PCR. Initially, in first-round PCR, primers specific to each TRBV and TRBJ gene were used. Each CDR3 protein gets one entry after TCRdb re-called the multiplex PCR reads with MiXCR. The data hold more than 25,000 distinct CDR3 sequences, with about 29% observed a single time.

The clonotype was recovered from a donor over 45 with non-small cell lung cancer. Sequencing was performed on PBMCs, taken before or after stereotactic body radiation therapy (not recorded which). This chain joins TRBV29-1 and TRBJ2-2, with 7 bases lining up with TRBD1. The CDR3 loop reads CSVDVGQLGHGELFF. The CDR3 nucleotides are TGCAGCGTCGATGTGGGACAGTTGGGTCACGGGGAGCTGTTTTTT.